Below, 30 T cell receptor beta chains from the same sample are listed, as sequenced in a study of shared clonotypes between healthy human individuals. Method: immunoSEQ multiplex PCR; TCRdb's copy keeps in-frame clones and lacks some. This sample yields over 850,000 clones, of which about 80% are seen a single time; approximately 0.5% belongs to the top ten. Input material: memory CD4+ T cells from PBMCs. Noted subset: CD45RA-negative fraction. The receptors stem from a man younger than 30 in good health. Some clones in this sample may be carry-over from other donors' samples.

The chain recombines TRBV28 with TRBJ1-2; 7 nucleotides match TRBD1. The CDR3 is 16 residues long. Germline V gene lookup returns CDR1 MDHEN and CDR2 SYDVKM. Unmatched junction bases numbered 7, after V lost 2 bases and J lost 1 base. This CDR3 reads CASSLVGDSLNYGYTF. The CDR3 nucleotides read TGTGCCAGCAGTTTAGTAGGGGACAGCCTTAACTATGGCTACACCTTC.

This rearrangement joins TRBV6-1 to TRBJ1-1; TRBD1 aligns across 9 bases. Losses at the gene ends were 0 bases for V and 0 bases for J; bases not matched to a gene: 5. Germline V gene sequence: CDR1 MNHNS, CDR2 SASEGT. The CDR3 runs to 17 residues. The CDR3 sequence is CASSEATGTGLNTEAFF. For the CDR3, the DNA is TGTGCCAGCAGTGAAGCGACCGGGACAGGGTTGAACACTGAAGCTTTCTTT.

The chain uses TRBV6-6 and TRBJ2-7; 10 bases map to TRBD1. CDR3 length: 14 residues. Trimming took 5 bases from V and 4 from J; bases not matched to a gene: 5. Germline CDR1 and CDR2: MNHNY and SVGAGI (reference sequence). CDR3 DNA sequence: TGTGCCAGCAGTCCCGGGACAGGGGTTTACGAGCAGTACTTC. Its protein is CASSPGTGVYEQYF.

This sequence joins TRBV7-3 and TRBJ2-2; D gene uncertain. The V end was cut by 3 bases, the J end by 6 bases, with 8 bases between. This CDR3 comprises 13 residues. The germline V gene has CDR1 SGHTA and CDR2 FQGTGA. DNA for the CDR3: TGTGCCAGCAGCTTTGAACGGGCCGGGGAGCTGTTTTTT. It yields the protein CASSFERAGELFF.

The rearrangement joins TRBV7-3 to TRBJ2-1; 11 positions agree with TRBD2. The CDR3 has 14 residues. The germline CDR1 and CDR2 sequences are SGHTA and FQGTGA. V lost 4 bases, J lost 8 bases, and 4 bases stayed unmatched. The CDR3, as DNA: TGTGCCAGCAGCTACACTAGCGGGAGTGATGAGCAGTTCTTC. Its protein is CASSYTSGSDEQFF.

The J gene is TRBJ2-4, the V gene TRBV28; D is uncertain. This CDR3 contains 15 residues. V lost 0 bases and J 6 bases, leaving 12 bases between the germline ends. The germline CDR1 and CDR2 sequences are MDHEN and SYDVKM. The CDR3 nucleotides are TGTGCCAGCAGTTTATGGGTTTTCGGGTTAAACATTCAGTACTTC. Its translation: CASSLWVFGLNIQYF.

This clone showed up just once. The same CDR3 also results from other DNA sequences found in this sample. The V gene is TRBV10-3, the J gene TRBJ2-1; D is undetermined. V lost 0 bases and J lost 6, with 0 bases in between. Germline V lookup: CDR1 ENHRY, CDR2 SYGVKD. The CDR3 spans 11 residues. The DNA for the CDR3 is TGTGCCATCAGTGAGTCCAATGAGCAGTTCTTC. It encodes CAISESNEQFF.

This clone was recorded many times. V gene TRBV5-1 combines with J gene TRBJ2-2; no firm D call. The germline V and J ends were trimmed by 2 bases and 7 bases, with 21 bases remaining between them. The germline CDR1 and CDR2 sequences are SGHRS and YFSETQ. The CDR3 length is 17 residues. CDR3 coding DNA: TGCGCCAGCAGCTTAGACATATTACCCCCAAGGGACGGGGAGCTGTTTTTT. Translating it yields CASSLDILPPRDGELFF.

On this clone: This specimen includes other DNA sequences encoding the same CDR3. The genes are TRBV5-1 and TRBJ1-2; possible D gene TRBD1, 5 bases. Deletions cut 0 bases from V and 4 bases from J, with 10 bases between. CDR3 size: 14 residues. Germline CDR1 SGHRS, CDR2 YFSETQ. CDR3 nucleotides: TGCGCCAGCAGCTTGGGATCGGGGGTCTATGGCTACACCTTC. It translates to CASSLGSGVYGYTF.

This sequence joins TRBV7-6 and TRBJ2-1; 8 nucleotides line up with TRBD2. Germline CDR1 and CDR2: SGHVS and FNYEAQ. Trimming at V came to 5 bases and at J to 7 bases, leaving 13 bases not matched to a gene. The CDR3 extends over 16 amino acids. In DNA form, the CDR3 reads TGTGCCAGCAGCCCGAGTAGCGGGAAGATCAGGAATGAGCAGTTCTTC. This encodes CASSPSSGKIRNEQFF.

In the case of this clone: One junction end disagrees with the germline gene, perhaps due to a read error. The rearrangement links TRBV30 to TRBJ1-1; 8 bases map to TRBD1. CDR3 length: 13 amino acids. Germline CDR1 is GTSNPN and CDR2 is SVGIG (reference sequence). CDR3 in DNA: TGTGCCTCCAAGCCCTTCGACAGGGGTCCCCCCGACTTT. This sequence encodes CASKPFDRGPPDF.

V is TRBV5-1 and J is TRBJ1-2; no clear D gene. Germline V gene sequence: CDR1 SGHRS, CDR2 YFSETQ. CDR3 size: 17 residues. V lost 0 bases and J 3 bases, leaving 18 bases between the germline ends. CDR3 DNA: TGCGCCAGCAGCTTGGCCGCGGGGAGAGGGTCGGACTATGGCTACACCTTC. Encoded protein: CASSLAAGRGSDYGYTF.

V and J are TRBV20-1 and TRBJ1-2; weak D call: TRBD1 (5 bases). CDR3 length: 11 residues. V was cut by 6 bases and J by 7 bases, with 12 bases left in between. Germline loops: CDR1 DFQATT, CDR2 SNEGSKA (reference sequence). The CDR3 sequence: CSAREGAGYTF. CDR3 coding DNA: TGCAGTGCCCGAGAAGGGGCTGGCTACACCTTC.

On this clone: This may be a read error, as it is one base from a much larger clone. The chain is built from TRBV5-1 and TRBJ1-1; possible D gene TRBD1, 6 bases. Trimming removed 2 bases at V and 3 bases at J, with 8 bases between. Per the germline V gene, CDR1 is SGHRS and CDR2 is YFSETQ. The CDR3 has 13 residues. CDR3 in DNA: TGCGCCAGCAGCTTTACAGGGCACACTGAAGCTTTCTTT. It codes for CASSFTGHTEAFF.

V usage is TRBV10-3 and J usage is TRBJ2-4; D is possibly TRBD2 (6 bases). Germline V gene lookup returns CDR1 ENHRY and CDR2 SYGVKD. The CDR3 spans 16 residues. V lost 4 bases and J 0 bases, leaving 13 bases between the germline ends. The CDR3 DNA is TGTGCCATCAGTGTAGAGGGCGGGATAGCCAAAAACATTCAGTACTTC. Its translation is CAISVEGGIAKNIQYF.

This chain's CDR3 is CASSEGQGASYEQYF. CDR3 DNA: TGCGCCAGCAGCGAAGGACAGGGGGCCTCCTACGAGCAGTACTTC. The chain uses TRBV5-1 and TRBJ2-7; TRBD1 matches at 11 bases. V gave up 4 bases and J gave up 0 bases; unmatched junction bases: 3. The CDR3 is 15 residues long. Germline V gene lookup returns CDR1 SGHRS and CDR2 YFSETQ. The full variable domain, with the rest looked up from reference TRBV5-1 and TRBJ2-7, is KAGVTQTPRYLIKTRGQQVTLSCSPISGHRSVSWYQQTPGQGLQFLFEYFSETQRNKGNFPGRFSGRQFSNSRSEMNVSTLELGDSALYLCASSEGQGASYEQYFGPGTRLTVT.

Only one count was recorded for this clone. The CDR3 here is CASSLPGGELFF. The DNA of the CDR3 is TGTGCCAGTAGTCTCCCCGGCGGGGAGCTGTTTTTT. The genes are TRBV19 and TRBJ2-2, with no clear D. The germline V gene encodes CDR1 LNHDA and CDR2 SQIVND (reference sequence). The CDR3 sequence is 12 residues long. The ends were cut back, 5 bases at V and 7 bases at J, with 8 bases in the middle.

The V and J genes are TRBV6-1 and TRBJ2-1; 7 bases align to TRBD2. Germline trimming cut 4 bases from V and 3 bases from J; bases unmatched to any gene: 6. The CDR3 is 15 amino acids. Germline loops: CDR1 MNHNS, CDR2 SASEGT. CDR3 residues: CASSGWPSGYNEQFF. DNA of the CDR3: TGTGCCAGCAGTGGTTGGCCTAGCGGCTACAATGAGCAGTTCTTC.

The chain joins TRBV23-1 to TRBJ2-7; the D is unclear. TRBV23-1 carries the ORF label, with uncertain function. There are 8 residues in the CDR3. The V end was cut by 4 bases, the J end by 11 bases, with 3 bases between. The CDR3 sequence: CASSPKYF. The CDR3 DNA is TGCGCCAGCAGTCCGAAGTACTTC.

This chain connects TRBV28 to TRBJ2-7, with D perhaps TRBD2 (6 bases). V was shortened by 6 bases and J by 2 bases, with 17 bases between the two germline ends. The germline V gene has CDR1 MDHEN and CDR2 SYDVKM. The length of the CDR3 is 15 residues. For the CDR3, the DNA is TGTGCCAGCAGCACCTCGCGGGGACGGGCCTACGAGCAGTACTTC. Its protein is CASSTSRGRAYEQYF. The full variable domain, rest sourced from reference TRBV28 and TRBJ2-7, is DVKVTQSSRYLVKRTGEKVFLECVQDMDHENMFWYRQDPGLGLRLIYFSYDVKMKEKGDIPEGYSVSREKKERFSLILESASTNQTSMYLCASSTSRGRAYEQYFGPGTRLTVT.

The sample holds many counts of this clone. The V and J genes are TRBV7-9 and TRBJ2-1; 13 bases fit TRBD2. Germline CDR1 SEHNR, CDR2 FQNEAQ (reference sequence). This CDR3 region has 17 residues. With 6 bases clipped from V and 9 bases from J, the junction kept 14 bases outside the gene matches. The DNA of the CDR3 is TGTGCCAGCAGTTTTACCACCGGGACTAGCGGGATTGGTGAGCAGTTCTTC. Its translation is CASSFTTGTSGIGEQFF. Filled out from reference TRBV7-9 and TRBJ2-1, the complete variable domain reads DTGVSQNPRHKITKRGQNVTFRCDPISEHNRLYWYRQTLGQGPEFLTYFQNEAQLEKSRLLSDRFSAERPKGSFSTLEIQRTEQGDSAMYLCASSFTTGTSGIGEQFFGPGTRLTVL.

The V and J genes are TRBV30 and TRBJ2-2; the match to TRBD1 covers 9 bases. CDR3 length: 18 residues. The V gene end was trimmed by 2 bases and the J gene end by 3 bases; junction bases not matched to a gene: 13. CDR1 is GTSNPN, CDR2 SVGIG, per germline (reference sequence). In DNA, the CDR3 is TGTGCCTGGAGTTACATGGGGGGGACAGGGAAGGACACCGGGGAGCTGTTTTTT. The encoded protein is CAWSYMGGTGKDTGELFF.

This chain connects TRBV7-2 to TRBJ1-4, with TRBD1 as a possible D gene (6 bases). The CDR3 sequence is 14 residues long. Trimming took off 6 bases at V and 6 bases at J, with 14 bases between the two ends. Germline V gene lookup returns CDR1 SGHTA and CDR2 FQGNSA. The CDR3 bases are TGTGCCAGCAGGTTACAGGGTCTAGATGAAAAACTGTTTTTT. It yields the protein CASRLQGLDEKLFF.

The rearrangement links TRBV9 to TRBJ2-3, with 9 nucleotides matching TRBD1. The CDR3 runs to 15 residues. Trimming removed 0 bases from V and 3 bases from J; junction bases left unmatched: 2. CDR1 is SGDLS and CDR2 is YYNGEE in the germline V gene. The CDR3: CASSVGDRVTDTQYF. The CDR3, as DNA: TGTGCCAGCAGCGTAGGGGACAGGGTAACAGATACGCAGTATTTT.

The rearrangement joins TRBV5-4 to TRBJ2-2, with D hard to call. Trimming left V 3 bases short and J 7 bases short, with 10 bases between. Germline CDR1 is SGHNT and CDR2 is YYREEE (reference sequence). The CDR3 has 13 amino acids. CDR3 nucleotide sequence: TGTGCCAGCAGCTATGGGTGGGACGGGGAGCTGTTTTTT. Its protein product is CASSYGWDGELFF.

In its sample, this clone was seen a few times. The V call is TRBV5-1, the J call TRBJ2-3, with D hard to call. V dropped 2 bases and J dropped 6 bases, with 22 bases sitting between them. The CDR3 contains 17 residues. Germline V gene lookup returns CDR1 SGHRS and CDR2 YFSETQ. CDR3 loop: CASSLYNAIAGRDTQYF. DNA of the CDR3: TGCGCCAGCAGCTTATATAACGCCATTGCCGGCCGCGATACGCAGTATTTT. Filled out from reference TRBV5-1 and TRBJ2-3, the complete variable domain reads KAGVTQTPRYLIKTRGQQVTLSCSPISGHRSVSWYQQTPGQGLQFLFEYFSETQRNKGNFPGRFSGRQFSNSRSEMNVSTLELGDSALYLCASSLYNAIAGRDTQYFGPGTRLTVL.

Only a few counts were recorded for this clone. The chain is built from TRBV28 and TRBJ2-1; D may be TRBD1 (6 bases). Trimming pared 5 bases from V and 2 bases from J, leaving 16 bases between. Germline CDR1 reads MDHEN; CDR2 reads SYDVKM. The CDR3 is 16 amino acids. The CDR3 region has the DNA TGTGCCAGCAGTCCAGGGGCAGGGATGACCTACAATGAGCAGTTCTTC. This gives the protein CASSPGAGMTYNEQFF.

The CDR3 nucleotides read TGTGCCAGCAGCGTGACTAGCGGGAGCGGCGATGAGCAGTTCTTC. Its protein is CASSVTSGSGDEQFF. V is TRBV9 and J is TRBJ2-1; 12 nucleotides match TRBD2. Germline lookup yields CDR1 SGDLS and CDR2 YYNGEE. J gave up 8 bases and V 2 bases, and 5 bases lay outside the gene matches. The CDR3 consists of 15 residues.

As to this clone: Other DNA sequences in the sample encode the same CDR3. This sequence joins TRBV4-1 and TRBJ1-2, with TRBD1 matching 8 bases. J lost 3 bases, V lost 4 bases, and 1 base had no gene match. The CDR3 runs 13 residues. Per the germline V gene, CDR1 is MGHRA and CDR2 is YSYEKL. The CDR3 DNA follows: TGCGCCAGCAGCCCGGACAGGGACTATGGCTACACCTTC. Its protein is CASSPDRDYGYTF.

The V gene is TRBV28, the J gene TRBJ2-1; 13 positions agree with TRBD2. Losses at the gene ends were 6 bases for V and 4 bases for J; bases not matched to a gene: 9. This CDR3 region has 17 residues. Germline assignment: CDR1 MDHEN and CDR2 SYDVKM. The chain's CDR3 is CASSARTSGRVYNEQFF. DNA of the CDR3: TGTGCCAGCAGCGCGAGGACTAGCGGGAGAGTATACAATGAGCAGTTCTTC. Filled out from reference TRBV28 and TRBJ2-1, the complete variable domain reads DVKVTQSSRYLVKRTGEKVFLECVQDMDHENMFWYRQDPGLGLRLIYFSYDVKMKEKGDIPEGYSVSREKKERFSLILESASTNQTSMYLCASSARTSGRVYNEQFFGPGTRLTVL.